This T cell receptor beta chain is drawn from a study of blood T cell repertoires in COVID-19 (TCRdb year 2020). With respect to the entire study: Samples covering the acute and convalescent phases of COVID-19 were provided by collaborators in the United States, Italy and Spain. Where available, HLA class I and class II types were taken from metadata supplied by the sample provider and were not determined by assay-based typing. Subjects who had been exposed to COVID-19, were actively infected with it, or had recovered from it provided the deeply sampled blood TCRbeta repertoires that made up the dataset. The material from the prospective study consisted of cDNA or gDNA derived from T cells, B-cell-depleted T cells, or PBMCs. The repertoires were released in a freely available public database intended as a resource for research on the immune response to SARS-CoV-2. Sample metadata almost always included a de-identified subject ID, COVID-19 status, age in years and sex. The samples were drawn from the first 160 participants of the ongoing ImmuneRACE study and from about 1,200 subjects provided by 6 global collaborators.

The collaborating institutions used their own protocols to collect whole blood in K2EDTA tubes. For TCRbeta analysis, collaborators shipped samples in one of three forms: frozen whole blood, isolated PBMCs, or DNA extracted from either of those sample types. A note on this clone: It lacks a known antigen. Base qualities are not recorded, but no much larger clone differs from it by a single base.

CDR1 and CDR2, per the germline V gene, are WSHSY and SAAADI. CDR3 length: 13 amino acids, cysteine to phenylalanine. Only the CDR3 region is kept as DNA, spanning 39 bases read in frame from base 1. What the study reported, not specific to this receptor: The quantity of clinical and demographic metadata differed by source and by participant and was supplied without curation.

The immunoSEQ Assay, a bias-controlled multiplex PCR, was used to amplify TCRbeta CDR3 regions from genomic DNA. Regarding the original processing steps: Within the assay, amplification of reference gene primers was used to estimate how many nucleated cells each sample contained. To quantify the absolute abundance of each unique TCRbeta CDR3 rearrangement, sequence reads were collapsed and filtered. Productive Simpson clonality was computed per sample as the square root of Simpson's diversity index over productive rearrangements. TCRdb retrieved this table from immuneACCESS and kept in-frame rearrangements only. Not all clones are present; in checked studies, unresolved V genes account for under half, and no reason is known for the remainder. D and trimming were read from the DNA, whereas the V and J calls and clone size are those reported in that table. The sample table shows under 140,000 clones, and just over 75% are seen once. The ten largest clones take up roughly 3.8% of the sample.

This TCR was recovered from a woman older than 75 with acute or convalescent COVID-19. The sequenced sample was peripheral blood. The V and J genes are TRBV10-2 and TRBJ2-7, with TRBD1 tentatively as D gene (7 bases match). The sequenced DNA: TGCGGGACATTCGGGGGACAGTCGCACGAGCAGTACTTC. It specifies CGTFGGQSHEQYF.